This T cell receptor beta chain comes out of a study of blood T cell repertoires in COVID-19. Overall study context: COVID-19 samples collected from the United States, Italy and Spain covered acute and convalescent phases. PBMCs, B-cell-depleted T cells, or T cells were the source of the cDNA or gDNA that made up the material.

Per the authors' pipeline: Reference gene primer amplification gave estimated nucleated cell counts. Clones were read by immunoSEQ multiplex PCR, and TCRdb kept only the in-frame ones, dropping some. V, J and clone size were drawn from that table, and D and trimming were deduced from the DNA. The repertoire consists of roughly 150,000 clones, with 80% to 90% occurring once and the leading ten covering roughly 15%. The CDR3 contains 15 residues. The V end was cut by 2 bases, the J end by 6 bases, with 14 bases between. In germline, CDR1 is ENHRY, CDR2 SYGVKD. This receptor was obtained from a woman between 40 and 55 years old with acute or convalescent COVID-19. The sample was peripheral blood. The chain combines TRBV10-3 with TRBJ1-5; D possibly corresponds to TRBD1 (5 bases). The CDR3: CAISEIATQGQPQHF. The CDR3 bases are TGTGCCATCAGTGAGATAGCCACCCAGGGTCAGCCCCAGCATTTT.